The next 5 T cell receptor beta chains were all read from a single sample in a study of Ad26.COV2.S vaccination and SARS-CoV-2 variants. The data were produced by immunoSEQ multiplex PCR, yet TCRdb's version contains in-frame clones alone and is incomplete. Of roughly 380,000 clones listed, roughly 84% are singletons. Treatment reported: 15 to 20 received Ad26.COV2.S at low or high dose, single or two shots; 5 received placebo; per-sample allocation not given. Sampling happened 63 days after the first vaccine or placebo injection. Specimen: peripheral blood, collected in a trial of Ad26.COV2.S vaccine versus placebo. These receptors were taken from a person aged 18-65 years who received the Ad26.COV2.S COVID-19 vaccine or a placebo.

The chain combines TRBV6-5 with TRBJ2-5; 8 positions match TRBD2. The ends lost 2 bases at V and 5 bases at J; junction bases unmatched: 4. Germline values: CDR1 MNHEY, CDR2 SVGAGI. The CDR3 has 14 residues. The CDR3 nucleotides are TGTGCCAGCAGTTACCTCGGGGGGGAGGAGACCCAGTACTTC. Translation: CASSYLGGEETQYF.

The chain employs TRBV5-1 and TRBJ2-7, with TRBD1 matching over 12 bases. The CDR3 is 15 amino acids. Germline V gene data show CDR1 as SGHRS and CDR2 as YFSETQ. V was pared by 4 bases and J by 6 bases, with 8 bases of the junction left unmatched. DNA for the CDR3: TGCGCCAGCAGCAGGGCGGGGACAGGGGGCTTCGAGCAGTACTTC. Residues: CASSRAGTGGFEQYF.

The chain carries TRBV28 and TRBJ1-1, with D unresolved. Germline V gene data show CDR1 as MDHEN and CDR2 as SYDVKM. This CDR3 is built from 13 residues. The V end lost 4 bases, the J end lost 1 base, and 7 bases lay between the germline ends. This CDR3 is CASSSGRNTEAFF. The CDR3 bases are TGTGCCAGCAGTTCCGGGAGGAACACTGAAGCTTTCTTT.

The V and J genes are TRBV5-6 and TRBJ1-1; 8 bases agree with TRBD1. The CDR3 has 17 amino acids. Germline CDR1 and CDR2: SGHDT and YYEEEE. The V and J ends lost 1 base and 1 base, in that order; junction bases with no gene match: 9. As DNA, the CDR3 is TGTGCCAGCAGCTTGCGTAGGTTGGACAGGGCGAACACTGAAGCTTTCTTT. This codes for CASSLRRLDRANTEAFF.

The V gene is TRBV5-1, the J gene TRBJ2-7; D perhaps matches TRBD2 (5 bases). The CDR3 spans 15 residues. Germline assignment: CDR1 SGHRS and CDR2 YFSETQ. Trimming stripped 4 bases from V and 5 bases from J, with 19 bases between. The CDR3: CASSTPARVDNEQYF. The CDR3 DNA sequence: TGCGCCAGCAGCACGCCCGCGCGGGTGGATAACGAGCAGTACTTC.